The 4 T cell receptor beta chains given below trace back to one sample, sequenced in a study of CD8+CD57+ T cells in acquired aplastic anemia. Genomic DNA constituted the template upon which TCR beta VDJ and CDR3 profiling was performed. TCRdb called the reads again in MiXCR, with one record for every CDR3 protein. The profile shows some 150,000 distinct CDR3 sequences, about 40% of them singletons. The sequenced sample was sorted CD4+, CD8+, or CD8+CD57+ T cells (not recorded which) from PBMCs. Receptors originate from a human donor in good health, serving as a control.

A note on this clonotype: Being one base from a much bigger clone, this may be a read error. CDR3 region: CASKKRGGPDTQYF. The CDR3 DNA follows: TGTGCCAGCAAGAAGCGGGGGGGCCCAGATACGCAGTATTTT. The genes are TRBV6-1 and TRBJ2-3, with 10 bases identical to TRBD2. Germline trimming cut 7 bases from V and 4 bases from J; bases unmatched to any gene: 5. In germline, CDR1 is MNHNS, CDR2 SASEGT. CDR3 length: 14 amino acids.

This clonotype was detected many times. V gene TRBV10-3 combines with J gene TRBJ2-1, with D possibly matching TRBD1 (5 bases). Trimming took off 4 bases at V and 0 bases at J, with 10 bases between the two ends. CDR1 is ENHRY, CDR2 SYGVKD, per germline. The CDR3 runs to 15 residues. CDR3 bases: TGTGCCATCAGTGGGGGCCGCCACTCCTACAATGAGCAGTTCTTC. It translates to CAISGGRHSYNEQFF.

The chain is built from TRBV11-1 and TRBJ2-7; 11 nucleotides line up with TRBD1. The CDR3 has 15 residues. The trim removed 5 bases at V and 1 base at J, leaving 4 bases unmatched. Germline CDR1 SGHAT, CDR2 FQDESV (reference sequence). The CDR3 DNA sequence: TGTGCCAGCAGCGAGGGACAGGGGGGGTCCTACGAGCAGTACTTC. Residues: CASSEGQGGSYEQYF.

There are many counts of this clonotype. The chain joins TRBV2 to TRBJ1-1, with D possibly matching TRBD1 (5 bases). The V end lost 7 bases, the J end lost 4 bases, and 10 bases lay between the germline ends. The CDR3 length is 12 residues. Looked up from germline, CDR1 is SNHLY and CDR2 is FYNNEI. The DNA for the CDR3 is TGTGCCAGCAAAACAGGCGGCACTGAAGCTTTCTTT. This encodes CASKTGGTEAFF.